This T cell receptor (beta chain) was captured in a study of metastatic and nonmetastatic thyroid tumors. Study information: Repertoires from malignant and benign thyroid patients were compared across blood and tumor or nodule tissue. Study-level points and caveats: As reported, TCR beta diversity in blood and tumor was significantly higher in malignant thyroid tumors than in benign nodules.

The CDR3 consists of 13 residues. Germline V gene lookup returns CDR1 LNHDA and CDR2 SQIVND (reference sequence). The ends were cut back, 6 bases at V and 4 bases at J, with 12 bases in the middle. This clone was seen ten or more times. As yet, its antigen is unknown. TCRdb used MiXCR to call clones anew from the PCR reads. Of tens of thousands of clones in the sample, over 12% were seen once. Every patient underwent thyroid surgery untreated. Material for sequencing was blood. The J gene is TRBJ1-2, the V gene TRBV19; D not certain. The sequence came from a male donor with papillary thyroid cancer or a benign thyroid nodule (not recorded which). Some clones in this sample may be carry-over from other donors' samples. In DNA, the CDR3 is TGTGCCAGTAGATCTGGGCAGGCCTATGGCTACACCTTC. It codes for CASRSGQAYGYTF.